The sequence of this TCR beta chain was determined in a study of siplizumab effects on memory and regulatory T cells. General study points: Only a minority of proliferating CD4+ or CD8+ clones had an assignable naive or memory phenotype, with roughly 75-96% lacking one.

Profiling relied on immunoSEQ multiplex PCR, and the TCRdb table lists in-frame clones only, not all of them. The sample has some 90,000 clones, approximately 90% seen once; the top ten hold 15%. Between the trimmed V and J ends, which lost 4 bases and 11 bases, there was a span of 15 bases. The germline CDR1 and CDR2 sequences are SGHRS and YFSETQ. This CDR3 has 12 residues. Worth noting for this clone: Its antigen is currently unknown.

The rearrangement links TRBV5-1 to TRBJ1-1; the D gene is possibly TRBD1 (6 bases). The TCR comes from a human donor in good health. Sample: CD4+ T cells sorted from blood. The CDR3 DNA follows: TGCGCCAGCAGCGAGTCGACAGGCCAGGCTTTCTTT. As protein: CASSESTGQAFF.